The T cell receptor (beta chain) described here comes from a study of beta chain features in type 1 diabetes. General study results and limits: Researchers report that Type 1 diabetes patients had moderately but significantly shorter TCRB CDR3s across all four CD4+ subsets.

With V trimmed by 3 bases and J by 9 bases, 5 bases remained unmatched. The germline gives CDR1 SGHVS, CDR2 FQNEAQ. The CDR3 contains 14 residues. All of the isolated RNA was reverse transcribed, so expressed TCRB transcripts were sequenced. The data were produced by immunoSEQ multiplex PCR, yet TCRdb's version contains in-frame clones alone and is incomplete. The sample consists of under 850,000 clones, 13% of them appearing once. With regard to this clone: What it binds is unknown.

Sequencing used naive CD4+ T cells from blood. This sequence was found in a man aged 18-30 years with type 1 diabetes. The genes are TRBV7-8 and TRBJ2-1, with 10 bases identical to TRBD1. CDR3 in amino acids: CASSFVGQGREQFF. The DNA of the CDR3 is TGTGCCAGCAGCTTTGTGGGACAGGGGCGTGAGCAGTTCTTC.